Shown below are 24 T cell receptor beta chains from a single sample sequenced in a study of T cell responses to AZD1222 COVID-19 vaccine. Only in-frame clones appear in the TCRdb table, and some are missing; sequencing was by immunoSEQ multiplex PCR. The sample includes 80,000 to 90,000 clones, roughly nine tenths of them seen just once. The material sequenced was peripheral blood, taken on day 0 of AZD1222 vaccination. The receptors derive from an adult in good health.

The CDR3 spells CASSPMEGQVTDTQYF. The CDR3 bases are TGCGCCAGCAGCCCAATGGAGGGGCAGGTCACAGATACGCAGTATTTT. The chain recombines TRBV4-1 with TRBJ2-3, with D perhaps TRBD2 (6 bases). CDR3 length: 16 amino acids. Per the germline V gene, CDR1 is MGHRA and CDR2 is YSYEKL. The V end lost 4 bases, the J end lost 2 bases, and 16 bases lay between the germline ends.

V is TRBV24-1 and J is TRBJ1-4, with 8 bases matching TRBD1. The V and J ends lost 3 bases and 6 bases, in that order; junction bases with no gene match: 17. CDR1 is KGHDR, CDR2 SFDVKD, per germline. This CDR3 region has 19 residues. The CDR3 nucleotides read TGTGCCACCAGTGATCAGTCATCAAAACCCAGGGGGCTAGATGAAAAACTGTTTTTT. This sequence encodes CATSDQSSKPRGLDEKLFF.

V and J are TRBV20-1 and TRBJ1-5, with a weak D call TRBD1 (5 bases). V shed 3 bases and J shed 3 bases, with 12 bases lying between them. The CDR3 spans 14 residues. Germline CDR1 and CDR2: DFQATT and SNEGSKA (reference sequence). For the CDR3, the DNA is TGCAGTGCTAGTGCGGACACGTACAATCAGCCCCAGCATTTT. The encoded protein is CSASADTYNQPQHF.

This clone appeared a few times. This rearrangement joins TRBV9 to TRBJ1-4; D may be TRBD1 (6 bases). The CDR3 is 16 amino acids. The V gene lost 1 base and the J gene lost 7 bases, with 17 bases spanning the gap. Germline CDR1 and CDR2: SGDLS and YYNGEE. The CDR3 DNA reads TGTGCCAGCAGCGTATCAAGCGGACAGCCCCTTGAAAAACTGTTTTTT. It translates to CASSVSSGQPLEKLFF. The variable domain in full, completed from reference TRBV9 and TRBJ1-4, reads DSGVTQTPKHLITATGQRVTLRCSPRSGDLSVYWYQQSLDQGLQFLIQYYNGEERAKGNILERFSAQQFPDLHSELNLSSLELGDSALYFCASSVSSGQPLEKLFFGSGTQLSVL.

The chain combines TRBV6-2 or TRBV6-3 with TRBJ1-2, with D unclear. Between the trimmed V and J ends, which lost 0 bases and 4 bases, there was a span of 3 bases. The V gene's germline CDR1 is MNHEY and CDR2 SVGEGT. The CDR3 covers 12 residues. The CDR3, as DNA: TGTGCCAGCAGTTACTCAGGCTATGGCTACACCTTC. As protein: CASSYSGYGYTF.

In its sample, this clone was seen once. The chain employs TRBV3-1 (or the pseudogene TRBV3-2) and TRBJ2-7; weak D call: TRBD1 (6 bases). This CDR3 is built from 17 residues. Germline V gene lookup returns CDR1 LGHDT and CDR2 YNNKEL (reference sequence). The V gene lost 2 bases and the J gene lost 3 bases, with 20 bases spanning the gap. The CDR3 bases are TGTGCCAGCAGCCAATATATCGACTCGGGACACAACTACGAGCAGTACTTC. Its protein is CASSQYIDSGHNYEQYF.

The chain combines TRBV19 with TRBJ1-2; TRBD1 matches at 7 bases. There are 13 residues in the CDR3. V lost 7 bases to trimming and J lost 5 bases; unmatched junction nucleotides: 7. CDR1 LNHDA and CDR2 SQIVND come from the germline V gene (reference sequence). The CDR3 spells CASNFLQGYGYTF. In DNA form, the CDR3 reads TGTGCCAGTAACTTTCTACAGGGGTATGGCTACACCTTC. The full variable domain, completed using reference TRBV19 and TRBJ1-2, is DGGITQSPKYLFRKEGQNVTLSCEQNLNHDAMYWYRQDPGQGLRLIYYSQIVNDFQKGDIAEGYSVSREKKESFPLTVTSAQKNPTAFYLCASNFLQGYGYTFGSGTRLTVV.

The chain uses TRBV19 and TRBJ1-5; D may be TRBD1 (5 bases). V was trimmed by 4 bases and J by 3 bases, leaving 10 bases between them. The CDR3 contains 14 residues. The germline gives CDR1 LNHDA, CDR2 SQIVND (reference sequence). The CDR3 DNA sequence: TGTGCCAGTAGTACGGGGCAGATCAATCAGCCCCAGCATTTT. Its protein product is CASSTGQINQPQHF. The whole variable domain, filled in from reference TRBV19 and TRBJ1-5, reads DGGITQSPKYLFRKEGQNVTLSCEQNLNHDAMYWYRQDPGQGLRLIYYSQIVNDFQKGDIAEGYSVSREKKESFPLTVTSAQKNPTAFYLCASSTGQINQPQHFGDGTRLSIL.

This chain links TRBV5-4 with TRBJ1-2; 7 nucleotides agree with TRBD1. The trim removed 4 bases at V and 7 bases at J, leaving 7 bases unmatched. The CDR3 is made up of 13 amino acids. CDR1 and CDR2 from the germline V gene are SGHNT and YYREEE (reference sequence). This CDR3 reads CASSPDRVGGYTF. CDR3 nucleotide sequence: TGTGCCAGCAGCCCTGACAGGGTGGGTGGCTACACCTTC.

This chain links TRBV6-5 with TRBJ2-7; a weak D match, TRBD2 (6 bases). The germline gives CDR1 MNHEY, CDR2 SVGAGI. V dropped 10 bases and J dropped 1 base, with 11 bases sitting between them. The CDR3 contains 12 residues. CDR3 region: CATQDYSYEQYF. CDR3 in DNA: TGTGCCACACAGGACTATTCCTACGAGCAGTACTTC.

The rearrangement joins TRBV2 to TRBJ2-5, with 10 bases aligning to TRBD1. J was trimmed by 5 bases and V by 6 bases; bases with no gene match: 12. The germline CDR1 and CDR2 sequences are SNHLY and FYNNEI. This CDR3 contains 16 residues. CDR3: CASSARGQGRSETQYF. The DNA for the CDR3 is TGTGCCAGCAGCGCCCGGGGACAGGGGAGAAGTGAGACCCAGTACTTC.

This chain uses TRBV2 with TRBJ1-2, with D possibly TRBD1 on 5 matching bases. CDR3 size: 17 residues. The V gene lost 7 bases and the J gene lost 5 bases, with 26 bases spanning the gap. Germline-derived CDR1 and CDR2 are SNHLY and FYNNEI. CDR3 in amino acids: CASKAGREQESRYGYTF. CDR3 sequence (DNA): TGTGCCAGCAAGGCGGGCAGGGAACAAGAGAGTAGATATGGCTACACCTTC.

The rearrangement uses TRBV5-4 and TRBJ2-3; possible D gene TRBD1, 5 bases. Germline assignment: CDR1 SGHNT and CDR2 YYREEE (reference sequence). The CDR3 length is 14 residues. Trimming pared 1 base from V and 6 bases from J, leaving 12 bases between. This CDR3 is CASSLRGAEDTQYF. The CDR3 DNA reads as TGTGCCAGCAGCTTGAGGGGCGCTGAGGATACGCAGTATTTT.

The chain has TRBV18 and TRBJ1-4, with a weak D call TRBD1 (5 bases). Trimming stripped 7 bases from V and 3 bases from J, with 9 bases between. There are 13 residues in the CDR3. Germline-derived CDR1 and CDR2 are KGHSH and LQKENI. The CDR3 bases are TGTGCCAGCTTTCGGGACCCTAATGAAAAACTGTTTTTT. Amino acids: CASFRDPNEKLFF.

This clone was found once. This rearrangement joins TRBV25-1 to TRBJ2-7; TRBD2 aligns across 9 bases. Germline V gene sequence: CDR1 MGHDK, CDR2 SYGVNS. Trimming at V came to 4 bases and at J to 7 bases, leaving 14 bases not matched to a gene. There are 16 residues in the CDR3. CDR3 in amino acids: CASSAEEWRGGREQYF. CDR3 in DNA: TGTGCCAGCAGTGCCGAGGAATGGCGGGGGGGCAGGGAGCAGTACTTC.

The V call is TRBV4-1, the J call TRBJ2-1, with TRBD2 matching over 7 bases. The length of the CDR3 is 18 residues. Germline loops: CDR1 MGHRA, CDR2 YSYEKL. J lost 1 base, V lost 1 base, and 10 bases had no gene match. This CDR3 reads CASSQGIQRGSSYNEQFF. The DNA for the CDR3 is TGCGCCAGCAGCCAAGGGATCCAGCGGGGATCGTCCTACAATGAGCAGTTCTTC.

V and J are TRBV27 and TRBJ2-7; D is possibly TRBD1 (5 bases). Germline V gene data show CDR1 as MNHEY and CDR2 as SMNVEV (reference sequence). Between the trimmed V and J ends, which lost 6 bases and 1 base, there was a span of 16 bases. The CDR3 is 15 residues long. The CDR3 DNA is TGTGCCAGCAGCTGGGGCAGGCCGCGGTCCTACGAGCAGTACTTC. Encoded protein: CASSWGRPRSYEQYF.

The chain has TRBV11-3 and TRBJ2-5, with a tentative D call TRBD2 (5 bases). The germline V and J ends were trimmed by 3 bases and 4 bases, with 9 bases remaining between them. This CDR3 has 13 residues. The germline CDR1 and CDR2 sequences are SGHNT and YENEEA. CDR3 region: CASSLEAGETQYF. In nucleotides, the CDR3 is TGTGCCAGCAGCTTGGAGGCGGGAGAGACCCAGTACTTC.

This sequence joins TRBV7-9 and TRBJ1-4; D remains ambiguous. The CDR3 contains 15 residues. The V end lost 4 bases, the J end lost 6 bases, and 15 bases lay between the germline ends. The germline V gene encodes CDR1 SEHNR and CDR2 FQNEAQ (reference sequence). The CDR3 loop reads CASSSSPDTDEKLFF. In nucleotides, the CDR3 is TGTGCCAGCAGCTCCTCCCCCGATACGGATGAAAAACTGTTTTTT. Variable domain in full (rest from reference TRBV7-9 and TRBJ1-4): DTGVSQNPRHKITKRGQNVTFRCDPISEHNRLYWYRQTLGQGPEFLTYFQNEAQLEKSRLLSDRFSAERPKGSFSTLEIQRTEQGDSAMYLCASSSSPDTDEKLFFGSGTQLSVL.

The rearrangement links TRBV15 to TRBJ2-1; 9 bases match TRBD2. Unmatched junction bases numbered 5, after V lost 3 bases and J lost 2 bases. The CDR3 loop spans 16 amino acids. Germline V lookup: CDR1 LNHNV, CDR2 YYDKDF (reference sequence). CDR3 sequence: CATSRVSGGPYNEQFF. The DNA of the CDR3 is TGTGCCACCAGCAGGGTTAGCGGGGGTCCCTACAATGAGCAGTTCTTC.

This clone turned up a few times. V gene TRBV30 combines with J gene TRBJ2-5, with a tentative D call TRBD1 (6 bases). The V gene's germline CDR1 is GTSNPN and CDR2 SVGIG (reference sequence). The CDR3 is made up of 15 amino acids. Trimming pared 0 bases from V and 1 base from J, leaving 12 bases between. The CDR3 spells CAWSVLGTTQETQYF. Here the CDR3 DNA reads TGTGCCTGGAGTGTACTTGGGACAACCCAAGAGACCCAGTACTTC.

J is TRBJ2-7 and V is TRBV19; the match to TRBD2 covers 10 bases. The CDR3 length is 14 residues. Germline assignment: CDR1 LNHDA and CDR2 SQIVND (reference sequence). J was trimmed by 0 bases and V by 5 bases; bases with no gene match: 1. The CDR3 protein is CASSLAGDSYEQYF. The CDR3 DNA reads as TGTGCCAGTAGTCTAGCGGGAGACTCCTACGAGCAGTACTTC.

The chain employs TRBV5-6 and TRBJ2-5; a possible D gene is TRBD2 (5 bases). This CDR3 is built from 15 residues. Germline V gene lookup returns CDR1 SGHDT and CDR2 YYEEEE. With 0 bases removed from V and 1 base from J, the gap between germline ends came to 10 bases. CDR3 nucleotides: TGTGCCAGCAGCTTGGGTTTGGGAGTCCAAGAGACCCAGTACTTC. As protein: CASSLGLGVQETQYF.

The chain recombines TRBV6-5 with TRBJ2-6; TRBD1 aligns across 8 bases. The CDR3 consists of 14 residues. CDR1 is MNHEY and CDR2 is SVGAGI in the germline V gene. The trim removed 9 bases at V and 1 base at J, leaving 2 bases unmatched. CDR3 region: CASTGGSGANVLTF. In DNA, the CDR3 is TGTGCCAGTACAGGGGGATCTGGGGCCAACGTCCTGACTTTC.